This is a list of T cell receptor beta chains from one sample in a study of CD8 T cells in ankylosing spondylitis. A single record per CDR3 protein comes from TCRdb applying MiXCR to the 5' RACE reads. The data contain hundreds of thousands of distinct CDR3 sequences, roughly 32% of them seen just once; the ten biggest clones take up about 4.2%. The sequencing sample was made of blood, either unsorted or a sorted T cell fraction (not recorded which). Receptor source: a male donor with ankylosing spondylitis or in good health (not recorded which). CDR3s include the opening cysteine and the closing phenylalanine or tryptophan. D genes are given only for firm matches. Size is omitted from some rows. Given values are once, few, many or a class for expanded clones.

CDR3: CASSVDGFREQYF
DNA: TGTGCCAGCAGCGTGGACGGGTTCAGGGAGCAGTACTTC
J: TRBJ2-7
V: TRBV5-4
D: -
size: -

CDR3: CAITRTDTQYF
DNA: TGTGCCATCACCCGAACGGATACGCAGTATTTT
J: TRBJ2-3
V: TRBV28
D: -
size: few

CDR3: CASSQDPAGGYQETQYF
DNA: TGCGCCAGCAGCCAAGATCCCGCGGGGGGCTACCAAGAGACCCAGTACTTC
J: TRBJ2-5
V: TRBV4-1
D: TRBD2
size: -

CDR3: CSVVRGTSSYEQYF
DNA: TGCAGCGTTGTCAGGGGCACCAGCTCCTACGAGCAGTACTTC
J: TRBJ2-7
V: TRBV29-1
D: -
size: many

CDR3: CASSSRPRGGAYNSPLHF
DNA: TGTGCCAGCAGCTCCCGACCCCGGGGGGGTGCCTATAATTCACCCCTCCACTTT
J: TRBJ1-6
V: TRBV11-2
D: -
size: few

CDR3: CATSDLQPDLNQETQYF
DNA: TGTGCCACCAGTGATTTGCAACCCGATCTTAACCAAGAGACCCAGTACTTC
J: TRBJ2-5
V: TRBV24-1
D: -
size: -

CDR3: CATRGLAGGLYEQYF
DNA: TGTGCCACGCGAGGACTAGCGGGGGGCCTCTACGAGCAGTACTTC
J: TRBJ2-7
V: TRBV7-9
D: TRBD2
size: -

CDR3: CASSLVFGRGLGAQETQYF
DNA: TGTGCCAGCAGCTTAGTTTTTGGCAGGGGGTTGGGGGCTCAAGAGACCCAGTACTTC
J: TRBJ2-5
V: TRBV11-2
D: TRBD1
size: -

CDR3: CASTPGLDADTQYF
DNA: TGTGCCAGCACCCCAGGACTAGACGCAGATACGCAGTATTTT
J: TRBJ2-3
V: TRBV12-3/TRBV12-4
D: TRBD2
size: -

CDR3: CASSLRGADTGELFF
DNA: TGTGCCAGCAGTTTAAGGGGGGCGGACACCGGGGAGCTGTTTTTT
J: TRBJ2-2
V: TRBV12-3/TRBV12-4
D: -
size: many

CDR3: CASSIHPTSGGDEQFF
DNA: TGTGCCAGCAGCATCCATCCGACTAGCGGGGGTGATGAGCAGTTCTTC
J: TRBJ2-1
V: TRBV7-2
D: TRBD2
size: -

CDR3: CASSEASSYNEQFF
DNA: TGCGCCAGCAGCGAGGCTAGCTCCTACAATGAGCAGTTCTTC
J: TRBJ2-1
V: TRBV4-1
D: -
size: few

CDR3: CASSLQGSNTEAFF
DNA: TGTGCCAGCAGTTTGCAGGGTTCGAACACTGAAGCTTTCTTT
J: TRBJ1-1
V: TRBV12-3/TRBV12-4
D: -
size: few

CDR3: CASSGTGVGEAFF
DNA: TGCGCCAGCAGCGGAACAGGGGTTGGTGAAGCTTTCTTT
J: TRBJ1-1
V: TRBV5-1
D: TRBD1
size: few

CDR3: CSARDSTPEQYF
DNA: TGCAGTGCTAGAGATTCAACACCCGAGCAGTACTTC
J: TRBJ2-7
V: TRBV20-1
D: -
size: few

CDR3: CASSGDRGRDTEAFF
DNA: TGTGCCAGCAGCGGCGACAGGGGGCGCGACACTGAAGCTTTCTTT
J: TRBJ1-1
V: TRBV5-6
D: TRBD1
size: -

CDR3: CASSAQSSLNQPQHF
DNA: TGTGCCAGCAGCGCCCAGTCCAGCCTCAATCAGCCCCAGCATTTT
J: TRBJ1-5
V: TRBV9
D: -
size: -

CDR3: CASSFVLRETQYF
DNA: TGTGCCAGCAGCTTCGTCCTGAGAGAGACCCAGTACTTC
J: TRBJ2-5
V: TRBV5-5
D: -
size: few

CDR3: CASSLRAHDNEKLFF
DNA: TGTGCCAGCAGTCTCCGGGCCCATGATAATGAAAAACTGTTTTTT
J: TRBJ1-4
V: TRBV12-3/TRBV12-4
D: -
size: -

CDR3: CASRTESEAFF
DNA: TGTGCCAGCAGGACAGAGAGCGAAGCTTTCTTT
J: TRBJ1-1
V: TRBV6-6
D: -
size: few

CDR3: CASSPHRDRADQPQHF
DNA: TGTGCCAGCAGTCCTCACCGAGACAGGGCGGATCAGCCCCAGCATTTT
J: TRBJ1-5
V: TRBV6-1
D: TRBD1
size: few

CDR3: CASGKINTYEQYF
DNA: TGTGCCAGCGGTAAGATTAATACCTACGAGCAGTACTTC
J: TRBJ2-7
V: TRBV6-1
D: -
size: -

CDR3: CASSRDGGRVRSGNTIYF
DNA: TGTGCCAGCAGCCGGGACGGCGGCAGGGTGCGGTCTGGAAACACCATATATTTT
J: TRBJ1-3
V: TRBV4-2
D: -
size: few

CDR3: CSARLVNTGELFF
DNA: TGCAGTGCCAGACTAGTCAACACCGGGGAGCTGTTTTTT
J: TRBJ2-2
V: TRBV20-1
D: -
size: many

CDR3: CASSPIAGGFTDTQYF
DNA: TGTGCCAGCAGCCCAATAGCGGGGGGATTCACAGATACGCAGTATTTT
J: TRBJ2-3
V: TRBV7-3
D: TRBD2
size: -

CDR3: CASSSGAGDTQYF
DNA: TGTGCCAGCAGCTCCGGGGCCGGGGATACGCAGTATTTT
J: TRBJ2-3
V: TRBV11-3
D: -
size: -

CDR3: CASRVRSGSNEQFF
DNA: TGTGCCAGCAGGGTCCGGTCGGGATCCAATGAGCAGTTCTTC
J: TRBJ2-1
V: TRBV28
D: -
size: few

CDR3: CSVVEGAREQYF
DNA: TGCAGCGTTGTGGAGGGGGCGAGAGAGCAGTACTTC
J: TRBJ2-7
V: TRBV29-1
D: -
size: -

CDR3: CATSVGSSTDTQYF
DNA: TGTGCCACTTCGGTGGGGTCTAGCACAGATACGCAGTATTTT
J: TRBJ2-3
V: TRBV7-9
D: -
size: -

CDR3: CSVASPRGNYGYTF
DNA: TGCAGCGTCGCATCCCCCAGGGGGAACTATGGCTACACCTTC
J: TRBJ1-2
V: TRBV29-1
D: TRBD1
size: many

CDR3: CASRLGSGQGAYEQYF
DNA: TGTGCCAGCAGGCTCGGGTCGGGACAGGGGGCCTACGAGCAGTACTTC
J: TRBJ2-7
V: TRBV7-9
D: TRBD1
size: few

CDR3: CASRQGQHNEQFF
DNA: TGTGCCAGCAGGCAGGGGCAACACAATGAGCAGTTCTTC
J: TRBJ2-1
V: TRBV6-1
D: -
size: few

CDR3: CASSLGQGITEAFF
DNA: TGTGCCAGCAGCTTAGGGCAGGGGATCACTGAAGCTTTCTTT
J: TRBJ1-1
V: TRBV7-2
D: -
size: -

CDR3: CASSLATGGGQETQYF
DNA: TGTGCCAGCAGTTTAGCGACAGGAGGGGGACAAGAGACCCAGTACTTC
J: TRBJ2-5
V: TRBV12-3/TRBV12-4
D: -
size: few

CDR3: CASSLQGPSLEQYF
DNA: TGTGCCAGCAGTTTGCAGGGTCCCTCCCTCGAGCAGTACTTC
J: TRBJ2-7
V: TRBV27
D: -
size: -

CDR3: CASSRSLDSPLHF
DNA: TGTGCCAGCAGCCGCTCGCTCGATTCACCCCTCCACTTT
J: TRBJ1-6
V: TRBV7-6
D: -
size: -